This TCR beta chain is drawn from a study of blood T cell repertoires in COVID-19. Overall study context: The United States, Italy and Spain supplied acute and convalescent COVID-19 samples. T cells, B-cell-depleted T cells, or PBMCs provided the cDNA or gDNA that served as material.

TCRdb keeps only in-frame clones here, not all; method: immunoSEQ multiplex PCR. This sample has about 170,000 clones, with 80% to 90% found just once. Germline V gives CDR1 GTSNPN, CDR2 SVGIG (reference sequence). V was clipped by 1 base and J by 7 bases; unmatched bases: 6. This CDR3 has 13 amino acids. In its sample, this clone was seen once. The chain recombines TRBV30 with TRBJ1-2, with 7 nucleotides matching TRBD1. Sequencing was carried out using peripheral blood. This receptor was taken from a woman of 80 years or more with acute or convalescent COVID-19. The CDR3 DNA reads TGTGCCTGGAGTGGAGGGGGCGAGAGTGGCTACACCTTC. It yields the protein CAWSGGGESGYTF.